What follows are 20 T cell receptor beta chains derived from one specimen sequenced in a study of OX40 agonist ivuxolimab in advanced cancers. Sequencing used immunoSEQ multiplex PCR; TCRdb keeps in-frame clones, though not all of them. The sample lists 40,000 to 60,000 clones, around 90% seen once, with around 6.7% in the top ten. Sequenced here: CD4+ or CD8+ T cells sorted from blood, sampled in a trial of the OX40 agonist ivuxolimab. Receptors originate from an adult with an advanced solid tumor such as melanoma, head and neck, liver or kidney cancer.

The CDR3 protein is CASSYLWTGKTDTQYF. CDR3 DNA: TGTGCCAGCAGTTACTTATGGACAGGAAAAACAGATACGCAGTATTTT. The rearrangement uses TRBV6-5 and TRBJ2-3; TRBD1 matches 7 bases. The CDR3 runs 16 residues. V shed 1 base and J 3 bases; nucleotides not matched to a gene: 7. In germline, CDR1 is MNHEY, CDR2 SVGAGI.

The CDR3 nucleotides read TGTGCCAGCAGCCTAAGCGATGAGCAGTTCTTC. This encodes CASSLSDEQFF. The chain carries TRBV7-9 and TRBJ2-1; D is uncertain. Germline V gene data show CDR1 as SEHNR and CDR2 as FQNEAQ (reference sequence). This CDR3 is 11 amino acids long. V gave up 5 bases and J gave up 8 bases, with 7 bases separating them.

The chain carries TRBV29-1 and TRBJ2-2; D is ambiguous. V lost 7 bases and J 5 bases, leaving 11 bases between the germline ends. The CDR3 contains 12 residues. The V gene's germline CDR1 is SQVTM and CDR2 ANQGSEA. The DNA of the CDR3 is TGCAGCGACACTAAAGGGACCGGGGAGCTGTTTTTT. Its protein is CSDTKGTGELFF.

The V call is TRBV28, the J call TRBJ1-3; 11 bases fit TRBD1. Germline-derived CDR1 and CDR2 are MDHEN and SYDVKM. The CDR3 sequence is 17 residues long. V lost 6 bases to trimming and J lost 2 bases; unmatched junction nucleotides: 9. The CDR3 loop reads CASRSDRGRIPGNTIYF. The CDR3 DNA follows: TGTGCCAGCAGGTCGGACAGGGGGCGAATCCCTGGAAACACCATATATTTT.

The V and J genes are TRBV5-1 and TRBJ2-2; D tentatively fits TRBD1 or TRBD2 (5 bases each). CDR3 size: 16 residues. Germline-derived CDR1 and CDR2 are SGHRS and YFSETQ. V was cut by 1 base and J by 0 bases, with 10 bases left in between. The CDR3 sequence is CASSLYGTPNTGELFF. In DNA, the CDR3 is TGCGCCAGCAGCTTGTACGGGACCCCGAACACCGGGGAGCTGTTTTTT.

This chain joins TRBV9 and TRBJ1-3, with a tentative D call TRBD1 (5 bases). Trimming cost V 4 bases and J 0 bases, with 17 bases left between them. This CDR3 comprises 17 residues. Germline V gene lookup returns CDR1 SGDLS and CDR2 YYNGEE. In nucleotides, the CDR3 is TGTGCCAGCAGCCCCAAGCTCGGGGCGTTCTCTGGAAACACCATATATTTT. This codes for CASSPKLGAFSGNTIYF. Combining the CDR3 with reference TRBV9 and TRBJ1-3 gives the whole variable domain DSGVTQTPKHLITATGQRVTLRCSPRSGDLSVYWYQQSLDQGLQFLIQYYNGEERAKGNILERFSAQQFPDLHSELNLSSLELGDSALYFCASSPKLGAFSGNTIYFGEGSWLTVV.

This chain links TRBV28 with TRBJ2-6, with D tentatively TRBD1 (6 bases). CDR1 and CDR2 (germline): MDHEN, SYDVKM. The CDR3 contains 15 residues. V dropped 4 bases and J dropped 1 base, with 8 bases sitting between them. CDR3 loop: CASSYGTSGANVLTF. The CDR3 coding sequence is TGTGCCAGCAGTTATGGGACATCTGGGGCCAACGTCCTGACTTTC.

The chain links TRBV11-2 to TRBJ2-2, with D perhaps TRBD2 (6 bases). Trimming shortened V by 1 base and J by 0 bases, and 6 bases separated the two germline ends. Per the germline V gene, CDR1 is SGHAT and CDR2 is FQNNGV. The CDR3 extends over 15 amino acids. The CDR3 coding sequence is TGTGCCAGCAGCTTAGCGGGGGCGAACACCGGGGAGCTGTTTTTT. Encoded protein: CASSLAGANTGELFF. The full variable domain, rest sourced from reference TRBV11-2 and TRBJ2-2, is EAGVAQSPRYKIIEKRQSVAFWCNPISGHATLYWYQQILGQGPKLLIQFQNNGVVDDSQLPKDRFSAERLKGVDSTLKIQPAKLEDSAVYLCASSLAGANTGELFFGEGSRLTVL.

V is TRBV21-1 and J is TRBJ2-1; whether TRBD2, the table's D call, matches the DNA was not checked. TRBV21-1 is noted as a pseudogene. The CDR3 sequence is 18 residues long. CDR3 nucleotides: TGTGCCAGCAGCAAAGCGCTGGCGGGGGGGCTGTCCTACAATGAGCAGTTCTTC. As protein: CASSKALAGGLSYNEQFF.

Within the sample, this clone is medium-sized. This same CDR3 is encoded by further DNA sequences in the sample. The chain couples TRBV27 to TRBJ1-6; D is undetermined. The CDR3 is 12 residues long. Germline CDR1 MNHEY, CDR2 SMNVEV (reference sequence). Trimming cost V 5 bases and J 7 bases, with 6 bases left between them. The CDR3 is CASSPINSPLHF. The CDR3 DNA is TGTGCCAGCAGTCCGATCAATTCACCCCTCCACTTT.

The chain uses TRBV10-3 and TRBJ1-1, with 8 bases aligning to TRBD1. J gave up 5 bases and V 3 bases, and 5 bases lay outside the gene matches. This CDR3 region has 14 residues. Germline values: CDR1 ENHRY, CDR2 SYGVKD. CDR3 region: CAISDQGAQTEAFF. As DNA, the CDR3 is TGTGCCATCAGTGACCAGGGGGCGCAGACTGAAGCTTTCTTT.

DNA for the CDR3: TGTGCCAGCAGTGAATCACCAGGCTATGGCTACACCTTC. Amino acid sequence: CASSESPGYGYTF. The rearrangement joins TRBV6-1 to TRBJ1-2; D remains unclear. The V gene's germline CDR1 is MNHNS and CDR2 SASEGT. This CDR3 is built from 13 residues. Deletions cut 2 bases from V and 4 bases from J, with 8 bases between.

The chain links TRBV28 to TRBJ1-5; no clear D. V lost 6 bases to trimming and J lost 1 base, with 13 bases between them. This CDR3 is built from 15 residues. CDR1 is MDHEN and CDR2 is SYDVKM in the germline V gene. The CDR3, as DNA: TGTGCCAGCAGCCTCCTGCCGGGAAGCAATCAGCCCCAGCATTTT. This gives the protein CASSLLPGSNQPQHF.

The CDR3 loop reads CASSLGVDGYTF. The CDR3 nucleotides are TGTGCCAGCAGCTTAGGGGTGGATGGCTACACCTTC. The chain is built from TRBV13 and TRBJ1-2; D not resolved. The V gene's germline CDR1 is PRHDT and CDR2 FYEKMQ (reference sequence). CDR3 length: 12 residues. Deletions cut 0 bases from V and 6 bases from J, with 5 bases between.

CDR3 in DNA: TGTGCCAGCAGCCCTGTAGGCAAAAACATTCAGTACTTC. Protein sequence: CASSPVGKNIQYF. The rearrangement links TRBV7-9 to TRBJ2-4; D is unresolved. V shed 5 bases and J shed 3 bases, with 8 bases lying between them. Germline CDR1 reads SEHNR; CDR2 reads FQNEAQ (reference sequence). The length of the CDR3 is 13 residues.

This clone was detected a few times. The chain has TRBV6-1 and TRBJ2-3; a weak D match, TRBD2 (5 bases). Trimming removed 6 bases at V and 6 bases at J, with 19 bases between. The CDR3 is 15 residues long. Germline loops: CDR1 MNHNS, CDR2 SASEGT. The CDR3 nucleotides read TGTGCCAGCAGAAAAGCCCCCGATAGCGCTGATACGCAGTATTTT. Its protein product is CASRKAPDSADTQYF.

This chain connects TRBV28 to TRBJ1-1, with D maybe TRBD1 (6 bases). CDR3 length: 14 amino acids. Deletions cut 5 bases from V and 5 bases from J, with 15 bases between. Germline-derived CDR1 and CDR2 are MDHEN and SYDVKM. Here the CDR3 DNA reads TGTGCCAGCAGTGAACAGAGCAGGGGAACTGAAGCTTTCTTT. It codes for CASSEQSRGTEAFF.

This clone was picked up one time. V and J are TRBV5-5 and TRBJ1-5; D not certain. V was clipped by 4 bases and J by 3 bases, with 14 bases between them. CDR3 size: 15 residues. Germline V CDR1 and CDR2: SGHKS, YYEKEE (reference sequence). CDR3 in amino acids: CASSPEWGVNQPQHF. Written as DNA, the CDR3 is TGTGCCAGCAGCCCTGAATGGGGTGTCAATCAGCCCCAGCATTTT.

The chain joins TRBV6-1 to TRBJ2-7, with TRBD1 matching 8 bases. The germline V gene encodes CDR1 MNHNS and CDR2 SASEGT. The V and J ends lost 1 base and 3 bases, in that order; junction bases with no gene match: 2. CDR3 size: 14 residues. This CDR3 is CASSEGGTGYEQYV. The DNA of the CDR3 is TGTGCCAGCAGTGAAGGAGGGACAGGCTACGAGCAGTACGTC.

This chain's CDR3 is CASSLGDRGRTEAFF. The CDR3 DNA is TGTGCCAGCAGTTTAGGGGACCGGGGGCGGACTGAAGCTTTCTTT. The J gene is TRBJ1-1, the V gene TRBV28; D is possibly TRBD1 (6 bases). The CDR3 length is 15 residues. V dropped 2 bases and J dropped 5 bases, with 15 bases sitting between them. Looked up from germline, CDR1 is MDHEN and CDR2 is SYDVKM.